This record covers a single T cell receptor beta chain. This CDR3 region has 17 residues. CDR1 and CDR2 from the germline V gene are SGHRS and YFSETQ. The trim removed 0 bases at V and 0 bases at J, leaving 8 bases unmatched. Sequenced by immunoSEQ multiplex PCR; TCRdb stores in-frame clones only, minus some. This sample has over 300,000 clones, with about nine tenths found just once. These data originate in a study of blood T cell repertoires in COVID-19. Whole-study context: PBMCs, B-cell-depleted T cells, or T cells were the source of the cDNA or gDNA that made up the material.

Participants were aged about 18 to 89 years from around 26 US areas. This rearrangement joins TRBV5-1 to TRBJ2-7; the match to TRBD2 covers 8 bases. The receptor comes from a woman under 30 who had recovered from COVID-19. Material: PBMCs or T cells enriched from blood (not recorded which). CDR3 region: CASSLGGGGPSSYEQYF. The CDR3 nucleotides read TGCGCCAGCAGCTTGGGGGGCGGGGGGCCAAGCTCCTACGAGCAGTACTTC.